The subject of this entry is one T cell receptor beta chain. Its antigen is still unknown. These data originate in a study of T cell repertoires in cytomegalovirus infection. Study in general: CMV epitopes, recently identified HLA-C-restricted and well-studied HLA-B-restricted, were used.

Per the germline V gene, CDR1 is SEHNR and CDR2 is FQNEAQ (reference sequence). This CDR3 has 13 amino acids. Trimming shortened V by 5 bases and J by 0 bases, and 8 bases separated the two germline ends. One entry per CDR3 protein, called by TCRdb with MiXCR from the reads. The table lists hundreds of thousands of distinct CDR3 sequences, about 33% of them singletons. The sequence was collected from a human donor in good health (CMV status not recorded). Some clones in this sample may be carry-over from other donors' samples. The chain joins TRBV7-9 to TRBJ2-7; D ambiguous. The material sequenced was cultured CD8+ T cells from PBMCs, taken from culture after CMV antigen stimulation. The CDR3 sequence is CASSPIGSYEQYV. The CDR3 DNA follows: TGTGCCAGCAGCCCGATTGGCTCCTACGAGCAGTACGTC.